Described below is a single T cell receptor beta chain sequence and its context. Per the original methods: How many nucleated cells were present was estimated from reference gene primer amplification. Libraries were prepared by immunoSEQ multiplex PCR; TCRdb keeps only in-frame clonotypes and omits some of them. V and J calls plus clone size are reproduced from that table; the DNA served to infer D and trimming. Of 200,000 to 250,000 clones in the sample, approximately 85% were seen once. Participants, about 18 to 89 years old, spanned under 30 US areas. The data originate from a study of blood T cell repertoires in COVID-19. About the study: The origin of the acute and convalescent COVID-19 samples was the United States, Italy and Spain.

CDR3 length: 21 residues. The sample comprised PBMCs or T cells enriched from blood (not recorded which). The source of this sequence is a woman aged 45 to 65 with acute COVID-19. The J gene is TRBJ1-5, the V gene TRBV12-2; TRBD1 is the table's D call and was not checked against the DNA. TRBV12-2 is annotated as a pseudogene. This CDR3 reads CASRSDLQGTNTVISNQPQHF. The DNA of the CDR3 is TGTGCAAGTCGCTCCGATCTACAGGGAACCAATACAGTTATAAGCAATCAGCCCCAGCATTTT.